This T cell receptor (beta chain) was sequenced for a study of blood T cell repertoires in COVID-19. As originally analysed: Using reference gene primer amplification, nucleated cell counts were estimated. Produced via immunoSEQ multiplex PCR; TCRdb's table is partial and in-frame only. V and J calls plus clone size are reproduced from that table; the DNA served to infer D and trimming. Of 150,000 to 180,000 clones in the sample, about 90% were seen once. The CDR3 contains 14 residues. CDR1 is LNHDA and CDR2 is SQIVND in the germline V gene (reference sequence). V shed 3 bases and J 3 bases; nucleotides not matched to a gene: 1.

This receptor was identified in a man aged 50 to 59 with acute or convalescent COVID-19. The genes are TRBV19 and TRBJ2-3, with 9 bases matching TRBD2. The sequencing sample was made of peripheral blood. In DNA, the CDR3 is TGTGCCAGTAGTATGGGACTAGCTACAGATACGCAGTATTTT. It is translated as CASSMGLATDTQYF.